This TCR beta chain is drawn from a study of CD8+ T cells in alopecia areata. Sequencing templates came from extracted RNA that was reverse transcribed into cDNA. Profiled with immunoSEQ multiplex PCR; TCRdb holds only in-frame clones, not every one. The repertoire holds 110,000 to 150,000 clones, with 62% as singletons. The sample was CD8+ T cells sorted from blood. This clonotype was sampled from a human donor in good health.

CDR3 DNA sequence: TGCAGCGTTGAACTAGTAGCGGGAGCTCGAGGTACGCAGTATTTT. This encodes CSVELVAGARGTQYF. This rearrangement joins TRBV29-1 to TRBJ2-3, with TRBD2 matching over 9 bases. J lost 8 bases, V lost 2 bases, and 11 bases had no gene match. The CDR3 consists of 15 residues. Germline-derived CDR1 and CDR2 are SQVTM and ANQGSEA.